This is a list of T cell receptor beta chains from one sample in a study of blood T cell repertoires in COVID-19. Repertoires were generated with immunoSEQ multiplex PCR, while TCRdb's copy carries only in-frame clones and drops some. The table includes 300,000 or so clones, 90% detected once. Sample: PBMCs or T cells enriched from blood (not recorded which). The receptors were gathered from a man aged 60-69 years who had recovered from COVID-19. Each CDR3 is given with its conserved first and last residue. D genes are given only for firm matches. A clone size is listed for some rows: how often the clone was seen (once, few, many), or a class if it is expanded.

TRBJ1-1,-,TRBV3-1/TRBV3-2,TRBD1,TGTGCCAGCATGGGACAGGGAATGGTCACTGAAGCTTTCTTT,CASMGQGMVTEAFF
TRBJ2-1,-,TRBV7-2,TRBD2,TGTGCCAGCAGCTGGGGCGGGGGGGCGCCCAATGAGCAGTTCTTC,CASSWGGGAPNEQFF
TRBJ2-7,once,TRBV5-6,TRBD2,TGTGCCAGCACAATCGGGGGGTTCCTCTCCTACGAGCAGTACTTC,CASTIGGFLSYEQYF
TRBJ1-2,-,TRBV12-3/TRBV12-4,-,TGTGCCAGCCTGGACAGTGCCGGCTACACCTTC,CASLDSAGYTF
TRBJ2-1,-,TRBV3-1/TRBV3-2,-,TGTGCCAGCAGCCAAGATTATACAGCGGAGCGATACAATGAGCAGTTCTTC,CASSQDYTAERYNEQFF
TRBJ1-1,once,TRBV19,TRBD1,TGTGCCAGTATGGTCGCGGCCGGGACAGGGGACACTGAAGCTTTCTTT,CASMVAAGTGDTEAFF
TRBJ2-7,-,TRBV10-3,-,TGTGCCATCAGTGAGGAGGAGCTGAACTCCTACGAGCAGTACTTC,CAISEEELNSYEQYF
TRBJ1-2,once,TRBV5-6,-,TGTGCCAGCAGCTTGGCCGCGCCCACTCGGGGTGGCTACACCTTC,CASSLAAPTRGGYTF
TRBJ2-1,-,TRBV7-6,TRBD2,TGTGCCAGCAGCACCGGGACTAGCGGGTCCTACAATGAGCAGTTCTTC,CASSTGTSGSYNEQFF
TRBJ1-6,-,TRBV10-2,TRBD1,TGCGCCTGCAACACAGGGGGCCCCTATAATTCACCCCTCCACTTT,CACNTGGPYNSPLHF
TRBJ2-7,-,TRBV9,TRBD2,TGTGCCAGCAGCGTCGGGACTAGCGGGCCCTACGAGCAGTACTTC,CASSVGTSGPYEQYF
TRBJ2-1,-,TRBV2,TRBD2,TGTGCCAGCAGAGATAGGCGGGGGAGCTCCTACAATGAGCAGTTCTTC,CASRDRRGSSYNEQFF
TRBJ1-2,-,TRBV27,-,TGTGCCAGCAGTGAAGTGGGGCGACAGGACTATGGCTACACCTTC,CASSEVGRQDYGYTF
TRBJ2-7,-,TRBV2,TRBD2,TGTGCCAGCGGACTAGGTTCGTCCTACGAGCAGTACTTC,CASGLGSSYEQYF
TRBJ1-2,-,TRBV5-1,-,TGCGCCAGCAGGCCACGGGGGGGAGCTAACTATGGCTACACCTTC,CASRPRGGANYGYTF
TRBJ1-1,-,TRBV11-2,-,TGTGCCAGCAGCCTAGGAGGATTCAACACTGAAGCTTTCTTT,CASSLGGFNTEAFF
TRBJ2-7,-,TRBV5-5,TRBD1,TGTGCCAGCAGCTTGGAGACAGGGTCGCCCTACGAGCAGTACTTC,CASSLETGSPYEQYF
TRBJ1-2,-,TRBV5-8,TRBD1,TGTGCCAGCAGACCGGGACAGGGGATGAGCTACACCTTC,CASRPGQGMSYTF
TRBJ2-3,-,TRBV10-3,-,TGTGCCACCTCGTGGAGGTCGACAGATACGCAGTATTTT,CATSWRSTDTQYF
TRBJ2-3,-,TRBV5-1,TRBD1,TGCGCCAGCAGCGGAGGACAGGGGGCGACAGATACGCAGTATTTT,CASSGGQGATDTQYF
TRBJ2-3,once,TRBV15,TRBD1,TGTGCCACCAGCCGGCTAAGACAGGGGACGCCAGATACGCAGTATTTT,CATSRLRQGTPDTQYF
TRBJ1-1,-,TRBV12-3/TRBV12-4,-,TGTGCCAGCAGTTCGCAGGGTAAGGCTTTCTTT,CASSSQGKAFF
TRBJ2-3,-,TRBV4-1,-,TGCGCCAGCAGCCAAGATGGGGCCGGGAGTGGGGGAGATACGCAGTATTTT,CASSQDGAGSGGDTQYF
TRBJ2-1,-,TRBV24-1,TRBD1,TGTGCCACCAGTGACCCCCGGGACAGGGGTGTCAATGAGCAGTTCTTC,CATSDPRDRGVNEQFF
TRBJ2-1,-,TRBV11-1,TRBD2,TGTGCCAGCAGCTTAAGTTTGCTAGCGGGGATGTATGAGCAGTTCTTC,CASSLSLLAGMYEQFF
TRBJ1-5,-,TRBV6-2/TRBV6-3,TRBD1,TGTGCCAGCAGTTATAACAGACAGGGCGCTCAAAATCAGCCCCAGCATTTT,CASSYNRQGAQNQPQHF
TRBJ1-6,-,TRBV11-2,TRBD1,TGTGCCAGCAGCCCAGGGGGCAATTCACCCCTCCACTTT,CASSPGGNSPLHF
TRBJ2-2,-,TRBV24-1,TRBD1,TGTGCCACCAGAGGACAGGGGGCGACCGGGGAGCTGTTTTTT,CATRGQGATGELFF
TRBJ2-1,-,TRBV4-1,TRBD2,TGCGCCAGCAGCCACGTCGGGGGGAACAATGAGCAGTTCTTC,CASSHVGGNNEQFF
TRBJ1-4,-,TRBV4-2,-,TGTGCCAGCAGCCAAGACAGGGAAAAACTGTTTTTT,CASSQDREKLFF
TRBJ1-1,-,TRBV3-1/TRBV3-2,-,TGTGCCAGCGGTGGGGAGGGCATGAACACTGAAGCTTTCTTT,CASGGEGMNTEAFF
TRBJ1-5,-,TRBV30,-,TGTGCCTGGAAGGGGGGGGGCAATCAGCCCCAGCATTTT,CAWKGGGNQPQHF
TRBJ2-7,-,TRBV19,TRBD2,TGTGCCAGTAGTTTCCGACTAGCGGGAGGGTTTTTCTACGAGCAGTACTTC,CASSFRLAGGFFYEQYF